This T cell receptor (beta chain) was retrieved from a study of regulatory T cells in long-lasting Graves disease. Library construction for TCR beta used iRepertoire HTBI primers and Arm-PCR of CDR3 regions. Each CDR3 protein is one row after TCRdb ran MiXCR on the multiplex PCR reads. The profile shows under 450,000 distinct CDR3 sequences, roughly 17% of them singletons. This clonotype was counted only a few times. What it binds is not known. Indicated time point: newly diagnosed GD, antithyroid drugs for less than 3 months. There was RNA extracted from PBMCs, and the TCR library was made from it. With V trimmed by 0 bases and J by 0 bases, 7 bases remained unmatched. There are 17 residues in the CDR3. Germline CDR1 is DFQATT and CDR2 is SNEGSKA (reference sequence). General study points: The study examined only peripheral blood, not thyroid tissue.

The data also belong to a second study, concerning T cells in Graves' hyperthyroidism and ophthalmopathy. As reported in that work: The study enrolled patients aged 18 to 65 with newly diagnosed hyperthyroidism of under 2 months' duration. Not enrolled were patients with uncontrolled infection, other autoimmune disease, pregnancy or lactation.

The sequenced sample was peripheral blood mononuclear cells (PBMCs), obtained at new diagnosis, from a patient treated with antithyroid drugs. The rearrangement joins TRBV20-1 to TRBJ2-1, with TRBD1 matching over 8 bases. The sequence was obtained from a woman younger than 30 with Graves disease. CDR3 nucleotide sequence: TGCAGTGCTAGAGAAACTCGAACAGGGGGCTCCTACAATGAGCAGTTCTTC. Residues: CSARETRTGGSYNEQFF.